This T cell receptor (beta chain) is drawn from a study of T-cell reconstitution after alpha-beta-depleted transplantation in children. The study's findings and limits: Some patients showed high day-60 TCRbeta diversity, which derived from surviving recipient T cells and thymic progenitors. T-cell counts and diversity at one year post-transplant came mainly from newly produced T cells. By about two months after transplant, alpha-beta T cells reportedly arose from several hundred graft clones that had expanded.

Deletions cut 3 bases from V and 0 bases from J, with 8 bases between. Looked up from germline, CDR1 is KGHSH and CDR2 is LQKENI. CDR3 size: 15 residues. As regards this clonotype: Its antigen is undetermined.

Unique molecular identifiers were incorporated when the TCRbeta library was constructed. TCRdb ran MiXCR on the PCR reads and lists one entry per CDR3 protein. The repertoire includes around 440,000 distinct CDR3 sequences, around 15% of them detected once, and around 28% sits in the top ten. The sequencing here drew on PBMCs, mostly from graft donor cells, taken 360 days after TCRalphabeta/CD19-depleted stem cell transplant. The receptor was isolated from a boy in the first two years of life who had a stem cell transplant for Wiskott-Aldrich syndrome, so the T cells may come from the graft donor. The chain employs TRBV18 and TRBJ2-2; D gene uncertain. The CDR3 spells CASSPSATNTGELFF. CDR3 DNA sequence: TGTGCCAGCTCACCTTCTGCTACGAACACCGGGGAGCTGTTTTTT.